These 3 T cell receptor beta chains originate from one sample sequenced in a study of Ad26.COV2.S vaccination and SARS-CoV-2 variants. TCRdb keeps only in-frame clones here, not all; method: immunoSEQ multiplex PCR. Of some 190,000 clones listed, around 88% are singletons. This material consisted of peripheral blood, taken after recovery from COVID-19. The origin of the receptors is a human donor who had recovered from COVID-19.

Turning to this clone: This CDR3 is also generated by other DNA sequences in the sample. The gene calls are TRBV29-1 and TRBJ2-1, with 8 bases identical to TRBD2. CDR3 length: 15 amino acids. Germline V lookup: CDR1 SQVTM, CDR2 ANQGSEA. Germline trimming cut 4 bases from V and 2 bases from J; bases unmatched to any gene: 7. The CDR3: CSVVVAGGPYNEQFF. The CDR3 DNA reads TGCAGCGTTGTTGTTGCGGGGGGACCCTACAATGAGCAGTTCTTC.

V is TRBV11-2 and J is TRBJ1-6; 9 bases line up with TRBD1. In germline, CDR1 is SGHAT, CDR2 FQNNGV. The CDR3 sequence is 17 residues long. The ends lost 0 bases at V and 7 bases at J; junction bases unmatched: 7. In DNA, the CDR3 is TGTGCCAGCAGCTTAGAACCCGTGACAGGGGGAAATTCACCCCTCCACTTT. Protein sequence: CASSLEPVTGGNSPLHF.

The chain links TRBV5-4 to TRBJ2-1; 8 nucleotides match TRBD2. Germline V gene lookup returns CDR1 SGHNT and CDR2 YYREEE (reference sequence). Germline trimming cut 1 base from V and 5 bases from J; bases unmatched to any gene: 5. The CDR3 sequence is 15 residues long. Here the CDR3 DNA reads TGTGCCAGCAGCTTGCCCGGGAGGGCCAACAATGAGCAGTTCTTC. This translates into CASSLPGRANNEQFF. The full variable domain, its missing parts supplied by reference TRBV5-4 and TRBJ2-1, is ETGVTQSPTHLIKTRGQQVTLRCSSQSGHNTVSWYQQALGQGPQFIFQYYREEENGRGNFPPRFSGLQFPNYSSELNVNALELDDSALYLCASSLPGRANNEQFFGPGTRLTVL.